This T cell receptor beta chain was recovered during a study of neurological immune-mediated disorders. TCRdb passed the 5' RACE reads through MiXCR, listing each CDR3 protein once. This table holds about 44,000 distinct CDR3 sequences, 20% to 25% found once. Time point defined: technical triplicate 3. Germline assignment: CDR1 SGHAT and CDR2 FQNNGV. V gave up 4 bases and J gave up 7 bases, with 14 bases separating them. The CDR3 runs 14 residues. Ten or more counts support this clonotype. The clonotype comes from a man aged 60 to 69 with HTLV-1-associated myelopathy (HAM/TSP). The sample was PBMCs. The J gene is TRBJ2-1, the V gene TRBV11-2; D is undetermined. DNA for the CDR3: TGTGCCAGCAGCTCCCTAGTTCGGACGAATGAGCAGTTCTTC. This sequence encodes CASSSLVRTNEQFF.